The 23 T cell receptor beta chains below come from one sample, sequenced in a study of CD8+ T cells in alopecia areata. Treatment denoted: oral pan-JAK inhibitor, 5-10 mg twice daily. cDNA prepared by RNA extraction and subsequent reverse transcription served as the template for sequencing. Clones were read by immunoSEQ multiplex PCR, and TCRdb kept only the in-frame ones, dropping some. Of 150,000 to 200,000 clones in the sample, roughly 63% were seen once. The specimen was CD4+ T cells sorted from blood, collected at roughly week 58, from a patient treated with tofacitinib. These receptors were collected from a human donor with alopecia areata.

The J gene is TRBJ2-4, the V gene TRBV18; D call uncertain. This CDR3 has 15 amino acids. Germline V lookup: CDR1 KGHSH, CDR2 LQKENI. Deletions cut 4 bases from V and 3 bases from J, with 13 bases between. CDR3 residues: CASSLEGFGKNIQYF. Written as DNA, the CDR3 is TGTGCCAGCTCACTAGAAGGTTTTGGCAAAAACATTCAGTACTTC.

The chain combines TRBV7-7 with TRBJ2-1, with 9 bases identical to TRBD2. This CDR3 region has 14 residues. After removal of 6 bases from V and 8 bases from J, the junction contained 8 bases not matched to a gene. In germline, CDR1 is SSHAT, CDR2 FNYEAQ (reference sequence). The CDR3 bases are TGTGCCAGCAGTCCCGCGGGGGGGCTTCATGAGCAGTTCTTC. It translates to CASSPAGGLHEQFF.

Worth noting for this clone: Within the sample, other DNA sequences also encode this same CDR3. The chain is built from TRBV29-1 and TRBJ1-1; D uncertain. Germline lookup yields CDR1 SQVTM and CDR2 ANQGSEA. V lost 1 base to trimming and J lost 0 bases, with 6 bases between them. The CDR3 covers 13 residues. As DNA, the CDR3 is TGCAGCGTTGAAGGGCAGATGAACACTGAAGCTTTCTTT. It translates to CSVEGQMNTEAFF.

This clone was observed a few times. The V and J genes are TRBV11-2 and TRBJ2-2; TRBD1 aligns across 7 bases. This CDR3 has 16 amino acids. The germline gives CDR1 SGHAT, CDR2 FQNNGV. The V gene end was trimmed by 6 bases and the J gene end by 2 bases; junction bases not matched to a gene: 9. DNA of the CDR3: TGTGCCAGCAGAACCCCGGGACAGAAAAACACCGGGGAGCTGTTTTTT. Protein product: CASRTPGQKNTGELFF.

In its sample, this clone was seen once. The rearrangement uses TRBV30 and TRBJ1-2, with a weak D call TRBD1 (5 bases). CDR1 and CDR2 (germline): GTSNPN, SVGIG (reference sequence). The V and J ends lost 4 bases and 6 bases respectively, with 12 bases between them. The CDR3 has 12 residues. CDR3 amino acids: CAWIGWGNGYTF. As DNA, the CDR3 is TGTGCCTGGATCGGATGGGGCAATGGCTACACCTTC.

The CDR3 reads CSVRTGGGTDTQYF. In DNA form, the CDR3 reads TGCAGCGTCCGGACAGGGGGCGGCACAGATACGCAGTATTTT. The chain carries TRBV29-1 and TRBJ2-3, with 11 bases aligning to TRBD1. J was trimmed by 1 base and V by 6 bases; bases with no gene match: 3. This CDR3 has 14 residues. CDR1 and CDR2 (germline): SQVTM, ANQGSEA.

The chain links TRBV27 to TRBJ2-3, with D perhaps TRBD1 (5 bases). The CDR3 covers 14 residues. Germline CDR1 reads MNHEY; CDR2 reads SMNVEV (reference sequence). Trimming left V 2 bases short and J 0 bases short, with 6 bases between. CDR3 DNA sequence: TGTGCCAGCAGTTTACGACAGAGCACAGATACGCAGTATTTT. This translates into CASSLRQSTDTQYF.

Only a few counts were recorded for this clone. This sequence joins TRBV10-3 and TRBJ2-1; D not certain. The V gene's germline CDR1 is ENHRY and CDR2 SYGVKD. The CDR3 is made up of 11 amino acids. Trimming pared 2 bases from V and 14 bases from J, leaving 10 bases between. DNA for the CDR3: TGTGCCATCAGTGAGGGACCTCTGGAGTTCTTC. This gives the protein CAISEGPLEFF.

On this clone: Other DNA sequences in this sample translate to the same CDR3. V and J are TRBV9 and TRBJ2-1, with 7 nucleotides matching TRBD2. Per the germline V gene, CDR1 is SGDLS and CDR2 is YYNGEE. The CDR3 covers 15 residues. Trimming removed 0 bases from V and 1 base from J; junction bases left unmatched: 1. For the CDR3, the DNA is TGTGCCAGCAGCGTAGCGGGGGGTTCCTACAATGAGCAGTTCTTC. Its translation: CASSVAGGSYNEQFF.

The rearrangement uses TRBV6-5 and TRBJ1-3; D is perhaps TRBD1 (6 bases). V gave up 6 bases and J gave up 0 bases, with 9 bases separating them. The germline V gene has CDR1 MNHEY and CDR2 SVGAGI. The CDR3 has 14 residues. The CDR3: CASSEQGSGNTIYF. DNA of the CDR3: TGTGCCAGCAGCGAACAGGGCTCTGGAAACACCATATATTTT.

This chain uses TRBV15 with TRBJ1-2; 8 nucleotides align to TRBD1. In germline, CDR1 is LNHNV, CDR2 YYDKDF (reference sequence). Unmatched junction bases numbered 3, after V lost 5 bases and J lost 4 bases. The CDR3 runs to 13 residues. The chain's CDR3 is CATSEGTGYGYTF. The CDR3 DNA is TGTGCCACCAGCGAAGGGACAGGCTATGGCTACACCTTC.

This clone was counted only a few times. V gene TRBV6-5 combines with J gene TRBJ1-1; TRBD1 matches 7 bases. The CDR3 covers 15 residues. Germline lookup yields CDR1 MNHEY and CDR2 SVGAGI. The V gene end was trimmed by 6 bases and the J gene end by 6 bases; junction bases not matched to a gene: 13. CDR3 in amino acids: CASSSQGKLYSEAFF. CDR3 in DNA: TGTGCCAGCAGCTCACAGGGGAAGCTATACTCTGAAGCTTTCTTT.

The genes are TRBV7-9 and TRBJ1-2; no clear D gene. The germline CDR1 and CDR2 sequences are SEHNR and FQNEAQ (reference sequence). V was clipped by 4 bases and J by 8 bases, with 11 bases between them. The CDR3 loop spans 12 amino acids. The CDR3 sequence is CASSSEYGGYTF. The CDR3 nucleotides are TGTGCCAGCAGCTCAGAATACGGGGGCTACACCTTC.

This clone has just one count. The chain has TRBV4-1 and TRBJ2-3; 9 bases are a match to TRBD2. V gave up 4 bases and J gave up 4 bases; unmatched junction bases: 9. The CDR3 is 16 amino acids. From germline, CDR1 is MGHRA and CDR2 YSYEKL. CDR3 sequence: CASSRRPGLASDTQYF. The CDR3 region has the DNA TGCGCCAGCAGCCGAAGGCCGGGACTAGCATCAGATACGCAGTATTTT.

In nucleotides, the CDR3 is TGTGCCAGCAGCTTTCCCCTCCGTGGTAATTCACCCCTCCACTTT. Protein: CASSFPLRGNSPLHF. The chain combines TRBV7-2 with TRBJ1-6; D is uncertain. Germline V CDR1 and CDR2: SGHTA, FQGNSA. V was pared by 3 bases and J by 6 bases, with 12 bases between. The CDR3 spans 15 residues.

The chain has TRBV25-1 and TRBJ2-4; tentative D call: TRBD2 (5 bases). The germline V gene has CDR1 MGHDK and CDR2 SYGVNS. The CDR3 spans 13 residues. Trimming took off 6 bases at V and 7 bases at J, with 13 bases between the two ends. CDR3 nucleotides: TGTGCCAGCAGGGCAAGAGGGAACAACATTCAGTACTTC. Its protein is CASRARGNNIQYF.

This sequence joins TRBV7-9 and TRBJ2-5; D unclear. Germline V CDR1 and CDR2: SEHNR, FQNEAQ (reference sequence). The CDR3 is 15 amino acids. Trimming left V 2 bases short and J 1 base short, with 11 bases between. The CDR3 loop is CASSLRAGLQETQYF. In DNA form, the CDR3 reads TGTGCCAGCAGCTTAAGGGCCGGGCTCCAAGAGACCCAGTACTTC.

This chain's CDR3 is CASSLNFRGSGNQPQHF. The DNA for the CDR3 is TGTGCCAGCTCCCTAAACTTCAGGGGGTCGGGCAATCAGCCCCAGCATTTT. The V and J genes are TRBV18 and TRBJ1-5; TRBD1 matches 7 bases. The CDR3 runs to 17 residues. V was clipped by 6 bases and J by 2 bases; unmatched bases: 13. From germline, CDR1 is KGHSH and CDR2 LQKENI. The complete variable domain, with remaining parts taken from reference TRBV18 and TRBJ1-5, reads NAGVMQNPRHLVRRRGQEARLRCSPMKGHSHVYWYRQLPEEGLKFMVYLQKENIIDESGMPKERFSAEFPKEGPSILRIQQVVRGDSAAYFCASSLNFRGSGNQPQHFGDGTRLSIL.

In DNA form, the CDR3 reads TGTGCCAGCAGCTCGCCGGAGTTCGGGGGACGATTCTATGGCTACACCTTC. It translates to CASSSPEFGGRFYGYTF. This chain connects TRBV7-9 to TRBJ1-2; weak D call: TRBD1 (5 bases). This CDR3 has 17 amino acids. Germline CDR1 SEHNR, CDR2 FQNEAQ (reference sequence). Between the trimmed V and J ends, which lost 4 bases and 4 bases, there was a span of 22 bases.

The V call is TRBV30, the J call TRBJ2-2, with a weak D call TRBD2 (6 bases). The CDR3 runs to 14 residues. CDR1 is GTSNPN and CDR2 is SVGIG in the germline V gene (reference sequence). Trimming shortened V by 3 bases and J by 3 bases, and 11 bases separated the two germline ends. Written as DNA, the CDR3 is TGTGCCTGGAGGTCCGGGGACTACACCGGGGAGCTGTTTTTT. Translating gives CAWRSGDYTGELFF.

V and J are TRBV19 and TRBJ1-1; D gene ambiguous. CDR3 length equals 14 residues. In germline, CDR1 is LNHDA, CDR2 SQIVND (reference sequence). The V end lost 5 bases, the J end lost 4 bases, and 14 bases lay between the germline ends. CDR3 DNA: TGTGCCAGTAGTCCTGGACGGGAGTTCACTGAAGCTTTCTTT. Its protein product is CASSPGREFTEAFF.

The chain combines TRBV2 with TRBJ1-5, with TRBD1 identical over 7 bases. The CDR3 length is 15 residues. V was clipped by 6 bases and J by 3 bases; unmatched bases: 8. Germline assignment: CDR1 SNHLY and CDR2 FYNNEI. For the CDR3, the DNA is TGTGCCAGCAGGGCGACAGGGCGTATCAATCAGCCCCAGCATTTT. Amino acid sequence: CASRATGRINQPQHF.

Of note for this clone: The missing conserved phenylalanine or tryptophan at the end of this CDR3 makes a read error likely. J is TRBJ1-2 and V is TRBV9; D ambiguous. Trimming removed 4 bases at V and 8 bases at J, with 9 bases between. This CDR3 comprises 11 residues. CDR1 SGDLS and CDR2 YYNGEE come from the germline V gene. CDR3 DNA sequence: TGTGCCAGCAGCCTAGGGTACGGCTACACCCTC. Translation gives CASSLGYGYTL.